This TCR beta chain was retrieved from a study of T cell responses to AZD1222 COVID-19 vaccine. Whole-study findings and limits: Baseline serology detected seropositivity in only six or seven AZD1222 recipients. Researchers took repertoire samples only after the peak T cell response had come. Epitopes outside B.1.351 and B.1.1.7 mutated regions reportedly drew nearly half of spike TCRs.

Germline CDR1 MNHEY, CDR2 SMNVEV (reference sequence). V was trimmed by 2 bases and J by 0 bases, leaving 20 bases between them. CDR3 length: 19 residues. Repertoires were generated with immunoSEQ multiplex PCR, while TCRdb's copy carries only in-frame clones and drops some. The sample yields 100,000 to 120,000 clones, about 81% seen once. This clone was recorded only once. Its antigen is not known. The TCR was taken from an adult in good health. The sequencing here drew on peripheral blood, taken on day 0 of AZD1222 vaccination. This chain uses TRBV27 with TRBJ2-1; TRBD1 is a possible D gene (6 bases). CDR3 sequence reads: CASSLRSGAGTTSYNEQFF. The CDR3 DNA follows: TGTGCCAGCAGTTTAAGGTCCGGAGCTGGGACAACCTCCTACAATGAGCAGTTCTTC.